The rows below give T cell receptor beta chains drawn from one sample of a study of blood T cell repertoires in COVID-19. Using immunoSEQ multiplex PCR, the repertoire was profiled, and TCRdb retains in-frame clones only, with some absent. The sample records about half a million clones, 70% to 90% being singletons. Sequenced material: peripheral blood. The receptors originated from a human donor in a cohort sampled during active COVID-19. Each CDR3 is given with its conserved first and last residue. Each record gives: clone size, V gene, J gene, D gene, CDR3 protein, CDR3 DNA. D genes are given only for firm matches. Clone size is given for some rows only: seen once, a few or many times, or a class if the clone is expanded.

clone size: NA
V gene: TRBV5-1
J gene: TRBJ2-7
D gene: TRBD2
CDR3 protein: CASSLVPSGARYEQYF
CDR3 DNA: TGCGCCAGCAGCTTGGTCCCTAGCGGGGCGCGCTACGAGCAGTACTTC

clone size: NA
V gene: TRBV30
J gene: TRBJ2-5
D gene: NA
CDR3 protein: CAWSGLGVGETQYF
CDR3 DNA: TGTGCCTGGAGTGGTCTCGGGGTGGGAGAGACCCAGTACTTC

clone size: NA
V gene: TRBV10-1
J gene: TRBJ2-7
D gene: TRBD2
CDR3 protein: CASLGLAGESYEQYF
CDR3 DNA: TGCGCCAGCTTGGGGCTAGCGGGAGAGTCCTACGAGCAGTACTTC

clone size: NA
V gene: TRBV10-1
J gene: TRBJ2-1
D gene: TRBD2
CDR3 protein: CASSGVAGEGSEQFF
CDR3 DNA: TGCGCCAGCAGTGGGGTAGCGGGAGAGGGGAGTGAGCAGTTCTTC

clone size: NA
V gene: TRBV25-1
J gene: TRBJ2-7
D gene: NA
CDR3 protein: CASSSQGYEQYF
CDR3 DNA: TGTGCCAGCAGTTCACAGGGTTACGAGCAGTACTTC

clone size: NA
V gene: TRBV7-2
J gene: TRBJ2-7
D gene: TRBD1
CDR3 protein: CASSPNLDREKYF
CDR3 DNA: TGTGCCAGCAGCCCCAACCTGGACAGGGAAAAGTACTTC

clone size: NA
V gene: TRBV24-1
J gene: TRBJ1-4
D gene: TRBD1
CDR3 protein: CAGPTGAHIATNEKLFF
CDR3 DNA: TGTGCCGGACCGACAGGGGCCCACATTGCAACTAATGAAAAACTGTTTTTT

clone size: NA
V gene: TRBV29-1
J gene: TRBJ2-3
D gene: TRBD2
CDR3 protein: CSVGLAGAGADTQYF
CDR3 DNA: TGCAGCGTTGGCCTAGCGGGAGCAGGGGCAGATACGCAGTATTTT

clone size: NA
V gene: TRBV11-1
J gene: TRBJ1-5
D gene: NA
CDR3 protein: CASSLGSHNQPQHF
CDR3 DNA: TGTGCCAGCAGCTTGGGCAGTCACAATCAGCCCCAGCATTTT

clone size: few
V gene: TRBV27
J gene: TRBJ1-4
D gene: TRBD1
CDR3 protein: CASSLLKSGQGTNEKLFF
CDR3 DNA: TGTGCCAGCAGTTTATTGAAGAGTGGACAGGGCACTAATGAAAAACTGTTTTTT

clone size: NA
V gene: TRBV29-1
J gene: TRBJ2-6
D gene: NA
CDR3 protein: CSVHAGANVLTF
CDR3 DNA: TGCAGCGTACACGCTGGGGCCAACGTCCTGACTTTC

clone size: once
V gene: TRBV2
J gene: TRBJ2-3
D gene: NA
CDR3 protein: CASSRLRDSGTDTQYF
CDR3 DNA: TGTGCCAGCAGTAGACTCCGGGACTCAGGCACAGATACGCAGTATTTT

clone size: NA
V gene: TRBV27
J gene: TRBJ1-6
D gene: NA
CDR3 protein: CASSLSRWFDSPLHF
CDR3 DNA: TGTGCCAGCAGTTTATCGAGGTGGTTTGATTCACCCCTCCACTTT

clone size: NA
V gene: TRBV28
J gene: TRBJ1-2
D gene: NA
CDR3 protein: CASRSVYGYTF
CDR3 DNA: TGTGCCAGCAGGTCGGTTTATGGCTACACCTTC

clone size: NA
V gene: TRBV14
J gene: TRBJ2-3
D gene: TRBD1
CDR3 protein: CASSRLPGGRTDTQYF
CDR3 DNA: TGTGCCAGCAGCCGCCTTCCAGGGGGCCGCACAGATACGCAGTATTTT

clone size: few
V gene: TRBV4-3
J gene: TRBJ2-1
D gene: NA
CDR3 protein: CASSQEQRVHNEQFF
CDR3 DNA: TGCGCCAGCAGCCAAGAGCAGCGAGTGCACAATGAGCAGTTCTTC

clone size: once
V gene: TRBV5-3
J gene: TRBJ1-1
D gene: NA
CDR3 protein: CARSLFYGPGNTEAFF
CDR3 DNA: TGTGCCAGAAGCTTGTTCTACGGCCCGGGTAACACTGAAGCTTTCTTT

clone size: NA
V gene: TRBV27
J gene: TRBJ1-6
D gene: NA
CDR3 protein: CASSLSGVSYNSPLHF
CDR3 DNA: TGTGCCAGCAGTTTATCGGGAGTCTCCTATAATTCACCCCTCCACTTT

clone size: NA
V gene: TRBV9
J gene: TRBJ2-5
D gene: NA
CDR3 protein: CASSVGVAEETQYF
CDR3 DNA: TGTGCCAGCAGCGTAGGTGTAGCGGAAGAGACCCAGTACTTC

clone size: NA
V gene: TRBV19
J gene: TRBJ1-1
D gene: TRBD1
CDR3 protein: CASKQDRESTEAFF
CDR3 DNA: TGTGCCAGTAAGCAGGACAGGGAGAGCACTGAAGCTTTCTTT

clone size: NA
V gene: TRBV10-2
J gene: TRBJ1-5
D gene: TRBD1
CDR3 protein: CASSELGGSNQPQHF
CDR3 DNA: TGCGCCAGCAGTGAGTTAGGGGGCAGCAATCAGCCCCAGCATTTT

clone size: once
V gene: TRBV28
J gene: TRBJ2-1
D gene: NA
CDR3 protein: CASSRNEQFF
CDR3 DNA: TGTGCCAGCAGTCGCAATGAGCAGTTCTTC

clone size: NA
V gene: TRBV27
J gene: TRBJ1-6
D gene: TRBD1
CDR3 protein: CASRRDRGNSPLHF
CDR3 DNA: TGTGCCAGCAGGCGGGACAGGGGGAATTCACCCCTCCACTTT

clone size: NA
V gene: TRBV20-1
J gene: TRBJ1-5
D gene: NA
CDR3 protein: CSASKPRGGVSNQPQHF
CDR3 DNA: TGCAGTGCTAGTAAACCCCGCGGCGGGGTAAGCAATCAGCCCCAGCATTTT

clone size: NA
V gene: TRBV27
J gene: TRBJ2-1
D gene: TRBD1
CDR3 protein: CATRELGQGINEQFF
CDR3 DNA: TGTGCCACCAGGGAGCTGGGACAGGGTATCAATGAGCAGTTCTTC

clone size: NA
V gene: TRBV7-2
J gene: TRBJ2-7
D gene: NA
CDR3 protein: CASSPSLGQGYEQYF
CDR3 DNA: TGTGCCAGCAGCCCCTCACTCGGGCAGGGCTACGAGCAGTACTTC

clone size: NA
V gene: TRBV6-5
J gene: TRBJ2-1
D gene: NA
CDR3 protein: CASSSLQLGKNEQFF
CDR3 DNA: TGTGCCAGCAGCTCTCTCCAGCTCGGGAAGAATGAGCAGTTCTTC